In its sample, the clone carrying this T cell receptor beta chain was seen a few times. Its target is not known. This record belongs to a study of T cell repertoires in cytomegalovirus infection. On the study more broadly: Epitope selection comprised recently identified HLA-C-restricted CMV epitopes and well-studied HLA-B-restricted CMV epitopes. Indicated by public TCR beta signatures were CMV infection and matching HLA type.

General study points: Cumulative frequency (of public TCR beta family members) identified carriers of CMV plus the relevant HLA. Dominating the ex vivo response were HLA-C-restricted CMV-specific TCR beta clonotypes.

TCRdb analysed the reads with MiXCR anew, one entry per CDR3 protein. The data contain about 770,000 distinct CDR3 sequences, 25% to 30% of them singletons. This TCR derives from a human donor in good health (CMV status not recorded). Some clones in this sample may be carry-over from other donors' samples. Sequences were derived from cultured CD8+ T cells from PBMCs, sampled from culture after CMV antigen stimulation.

As DNA, the CDR3 is TGTGCCAGCAGTCGGGAGGGCTACAATCAGCCCCAGCATTTT. Translation: CASSREGYNQPQHF. The chain combines TRBV6-2 or TRBV6-3 with TRBJ1-5; D unresolved. Germline V gene data show CDR1 as MNHEY and CDR2 as SVGEGT. Trimming removed 5 bases from V and 3 bases from J, with 11 bases in between. The CDR3 loop spans 14 amino acids.